The clone carrying this T cell receptor (beta chain) has ten or more counts. Next came a second PCR, run for about 6 to 12 cycles, which used a sample-barcoded 5' primer along with a J-beta primer mix. One entry per CDR3 protein, called by TCRdb with MiXCR from the 5' RACE reads. The sample includes some 940,000 distinct CDR3 sequences, almost 30% seen only once; the top ten take 10%. The entry originates in a study of blood T cells in healthy people across ages. V was cut by 4 bases and J by 3 bases, with 7 bases left in between. CDR3 length: 12 residues. CDR1 and CDR2 from the germline V gene are SGHDT and YYEEEE. The data were also submitted as part of a second study, on T cells of mothers and their children.

Sample: blood. The V and J genes are TRBV5-6 and TRBJ1-1; D gene uncertain. This TCR was sampled from a woman aged 40 to 50 in good health. The CDR3 DNA sequence: TGTGCCAGCAGCCTAGCGGACACTGAAGCTTTCTTT. Residues: CASSLADTEAFF.